A single sample gave rise to the 26 T cell receptor beta chains below, sequenced in a study of T cell responses to AZD1222 COVID-19 vaccine. The assay was immunoSEQ multiplex PCR, and TCRdb's table has in-frame clones only and misses some. This sample has 94,000 or so clones; around 90% occur once, and the top ten carry roughly 24%. Specimen: peripheral blood, collected on day 0 of AZD1222 vaccination. These TCRs come from an adult in good health.

The CDR3 loop reads CATSREPQETQYF. CDR3 DNA: TGTGCCACCAGCAGAGAGCCTCAAGAGACCCAGTACTTC. J is TRBJ2-5 and V is TRBV15; D gene uncertain. Germline V gene sequence: CDR1 LNHNV, CDR2 YYDKDF (reference sequence). Trimming left V 0 bases short and J 2 bases short, with 4 bases between. CDR3 length: 13 amino acids.

The V and J genes are TRBV4-1 and TRBJ1-1; D unresolved. The CDR3 totals 14 residues. Germline-derived CDR1 and CDR2 are MGHRA and YSYEKL. Between the trimmed V and J ends, which lost 3 bases and 3 bases, there was a span of 11 bases. Written as DNA, the CDR3 is TGCGCCAGCAGCCACCTAGGCCGGGACACTGAAGCTTTCTTT. This codes for CASSHLGRDTEAFF.

V and J are TRBV6-2 or TRBV6-3 and TRBJ2-7, with 12 positions matching TRBD2. The CDR3 contains 17 residues. The trim removed 2 bases at V and 2 bases at J, leaving 7 bases unmatched. CDR1 is MNHEY and CDR2 is SVGEGT in the germline V gene. The CDR3 loop is CASSYGTSGSYTYEQYF. The CDR3 DNA follows: TGTGCCAGCAGTTACGGGACTAGCGGGTCCTACACCTACGAGCAGTACTTC.

This clone is a singleton in its sample. The chain links TRBV18 to TRBJ2-7, with 11 bases matching TRBD1. This CDR3 region has 15 residues. V was clipped by 2 bases and J by 2 bases; unmatched bases: 2. CDR1 is KGHSH, CDR2 LQKENI, per germline. Here the CDR3 DNA reads TGTGCCAGCTCACCATTGGGACAGGGGGCCTACGAGCAGTACTTC. This codes for CASSPLGQGAYEQYF. Full variable domain (remainder filled in from reference TRBV18 and TRBJ2-7): NAGVMQNPRHLVRRRGQEARLRCSPMKGHSHVYWYRQLPEEGLKFMVYLQKENIIDESGMPKERFSAEFPKEGPSILRIQQVVRGDSAAYFCASSPLGQGAYEQYFGPGTRLTVT.

The CDR3 bases are TGCGCCAGCAGCTTGCAGGGGACCCACACAGATACGCAGTATTTT. It specifies CASSLQGTHTDTQYF. This chain joins TRBV5-1 and TRBJ2-3; TRBD1 might be the D (6 bases). Germline-derived CDR1 and CDR2 are SGHRS and YFSETQ. The CDR3 consists of 15 residues. Trimming left V 1 base short and J 2 bases short, with 11 bases between.

The V and J genes are TRBV19 and TRBJ2-4; TRBD2 agrees at 7 bases. The CDR3 spans 16 residues. J was trimmed by 2 bases and V by 6 bases; bases with no gene match: 10. The germline V gene has CDR1 LNHDA and CDR2 SQIVND (reference sequence). The CDR3 spells CASRITGLSTKNIQYF. CDR3 bases: TGTGCCAGTAGGATTACGGGACTATCCACCAAAAACATTCAGTACTTC.

The chain combines TRBV5-1 with TRBJ2-7; 9 bases are a match to TRBD1. The junction had 3 bases not matched to a gene; V was cut back by 0 bases and J by 5 bases. This CDR3 contains 14 residues. Germline-derived CDR1 and CDR2 are SGHRS and YFSETQ. The CDR3 nucleotides read TGCGCCAGCAGCTTGGCGGGACAGGGCAACGAGCAGTACTTC. Translating it yields CASSLAGQGNEQYF.

The chain uses TRBV14 and TRBJ2-5; no clear D gene. V gave up 1 base and J gave up 2 bases, with 11 bases separating them. Per germline, CDR1 SGHDN and CDR2 FVKESK. The CDR3 has 15 residues. The CDR3 loop is CASSQGVRQQETQYF. The CDR3 bases are TGTGCCAGCAGCCAAGGAGTGCGACAACAAGAGACCCAGTACTTC.

The chain carries TRBV4-3 and TRBJ2-2; D gene uncertain. Germline V gene sequence: CDR1 LGHNA, CDR2 YSLEER. Trimming removed 1 base from V and 7 bases from J, with 10 bases in between. The CDR3 extends over 14 amino acids. CDR3 in amino acids: CASSQVGGGGELFF. CDR3 sequence (DNA): TGCGCCAGCAGCCAAGTCGGTGGCGGCGGGGAGCTGTTTTTT.

The chain has TRBV21-1 and TRBJ2-7; the table gives TRBD2 as D, unverified against the DNA. TRBV21-1 is designated a pseudogene. The CDR3 runs 14 residues. The CDR3 loop is CASSNTGGQYEQYF. CDR3 in DNA: TGTGCCAGCAGCAATACGGGAGGGCAATACGAGCAGTACTTC.

This clone was seen more than once but under ten times. The rearrangement joins TRBV27 to TRBJ2-7; 10 bases agree with TRBD1. The junction had 12 bases not matched to a gene; V was cut back by 5 bases and J by 5 bases. CDR1 and CDR2 from the germline V gene are MNHEY and SMNVEV (reference sequence). The CDR3 has 16 residues. The CDR3 here is CASSLDPGQGSHEQYF. CDR3 DNA: TGTGCCAGCAGTCTAGACCCGGGACAGGGGTCCCACGAGCAGTACTTC.

V gene TRBV4-3 combines with J gene TRBJ2-7; 10 bases agree with TRBD1. Germline CDR1 reads LGHNA; CDR2 reads YSLEER. V was pared by 4 bases and J by 3 bases, with 3 bases of the junction left unmatched. The CDR3 contains 14 residues. The CDR3 reads CASSRGTGVYEQYF. As DNA, the CDR3 is TGCGCCAGCAGCCGGGGGACAGGGGTCTACGAGCAGTACTTC.

V is TRBV5-4 and J is TRBJ1-1, with 7 bases lining up with TRBD1. Germline CDR1 reads SGHNT; CDR2 reads YYREEE (reference sequence). With V trimmed by 5 bases and J by 6 bases, 7 bases remained unmatched. The CDR3 length is 13 residues. The DNA for the CDR3 is TGTGCCAGCAGTCCCCCACAGGGGCCTGAAGCTTTCTTT. This translates into CASSPPQGPEAFF.

The rearrangement uses TRBV13 and TRBJ1-2, with D tentatively TRBD1 (5 bases). V was shortened by 0 bases and J by 6 bases, with 5 bases between the two germline ends. CDR1 PRHDT and CDR2 FYEKMQ come from the germline V gene (reference sequence). There are 12 residues in the CDR3. CDR3 residues: CASSLGGDGYTF. CDR3 nucleotide sequence: TGTGCCAGCAGCTTAGGAGGGGATGGCTACACCTTC.

V gene TRBV3-1 (or the pseudogene TRBV3-2) combines with J gene TRBJ1-1; D remains unclear. Germline V gene sequence: CDR1 LGHDT, CDR2 YNNKEL (reference sequence). V gave up 1 base and J gave up 1 base, with 4 bases separating them. The CDR3 extends over 13 amino acids. CDR3 DNA sequence: TGTGCCAGCAGCCAAGGCCAGAACACTGAAGCTTTCTTT. Protein: CASSQGQNTEAFF.

This chain joins TRBV24-1 and TRBJ1-5; possibly TRBD1 for D (6 bases). V lost 1 base and J 1 base, leaving 10 bases between the germline ends. Germline CDR1 KGHDR, CDR2 SFDVKD. The CDR3 is 16 residues long. The CDR3 DNA is TGTGCCACCAGTGATTTCAAACAGGGCAGCAATCAGCCCCAGCATTTT. It yields the protein CATSDFKQGSNQPQHF.

V is TRBV21-1 and J is TRBJ1-4; the table's D call, TRBD1, has no DNA check behind it. TRBV21-1 is given as a pseudogene. The CDR3 spans 16 residues. The CDR3 DNA reads TGTGCCAGCAGCCTCGAGGACCCCAGGGGGAATGAAAAACTGTTTTTT. This translates into CASSLEDPRGNEKLFF.

The rearrangement uses TRBV30 and TRBJ2-7; D is perhaps TRBD1 or TRBD2 (5 bases each). Germline-derived CDR1 and CDR2 are GTSNPN and SVGIG (reference sequence). The V end was cut by 2 bases, the J end by 2 bases, with 10 bases between. The CDR3 totals 13 residues. CDR3 amino acids: CAWSRDGAYEQYF. CDR3 nucleotide sequence: TGTGCCTGGAGTCGGGACGGAGCCTACGAGCAGTACTTC.

V gene TRBV28 combines with J gene TRBJ2-7; D perhaps matches TRBD1 (5 bases). Trimming shortened V by 7 bases and J by 0 bases, and 19 bases separated the two germline ends. Germline loops: CDR1 MDHEN, CDR2 SYDVKM. This CDR3 spans 16 amino acids. In nucleotides, the CDR3 is TGTGCCAGCAATTTCGGGTCACAGGAGTCCTCCTACGAGCAGTACTTC. It codes for CASNFGSQESSYEQYF. Full variable domain (missing parts from reference TRBV28 and TRBJ2-7): DVKVTQSSRYLVKRTGEKVFLECVQDMDHENMFWYRQDPGLGLRLIYFSYDVKMKEKGDIPEGYSVSREKKERFSLILESASTNQTSMYLCASNFGSQESSYEQYFGPGTRLTVT.

V and J are TRBV7-2 and TRBJ2-3, with D unresolved. Trimming left V 0 bases short and J 4 bases short, with 5 bases between. Germline V gene data show CDR1 as SGHTA and CDR2 as FQGNSA. The CDR3 sequence is 13 residues long. CDR3 coding DNA: TGTGCCAGCAGCTTAGCGCTGGCAGATACGCAGTATTTT. Its translation: CASSLALADTQYF.

The chain recombines TRBV6-4 with TRBJ2-2, with 8 bases aligning to TRBD1. Germline V gene data show CDR1 as MRHNA and CDR2 as SNTAGT. V lost 5 bases and J lost 5; bases outside the gene matches: 7. This CDR3 contains 15 residues. CDR3 amino acids: CASSPTGGGTGELFF. Here the CDR3 DNA reads TGTGCCAGCAGTCCTACAGGGGGAGGTACCGGGGAGCTGTTTTTT.

Only a few counts were recorded for this clone. J is TRBJ2-7 and V is TRBV21-1; the table's TRBD2 call for D was not verified on the DNA. TRBV21-1 is recorded as a pseudogene. The CDR3 is 14 amino acids. CDR3 sequence (DNA): TGTGCCAGCCAGGGGCTAGCGGGATTCTACGAGCAGTACTTC. It yields the protein CASQGLAGFYEQYF.

The gene calls are TRBV24-1 and TRBJ2-7; 10 bases line up with TRBD2. CDR3 size: 16 residues. The junction had 11 bases not matched to a gene; V was cut back by 5 bases and J by 5 bases. CDR1 and CDR2 (germline): KGHDR, SFDVKD. The DNA of the CDR3 is TGTGCCACCAGTGGAACTACTAGCGGGAATTCTAACGAGCAGTACTTC. It encodes CATSGTTSGNSNEQYF.

The rearrangement uses TRBV11-3 and TRBJ2-2, with D unclear. V was shortened by 7 bases and J by 4 bases, with 10 bases between the two germline ends. CDR1 SGHNT and CDR2 YENEEA come from the germline V gene. This CDR3 is 13 amino acids long. In DNA, the CDR3 is TGTGCCAGCAACCCCTCTGGCACCGGGGAGCTGTTTTTT. Protein sequence: CASNPSGTGELFF.

V gene TRBV6-5 combines with J gene TRBJ1-5, with a tentative D call TRBD1 (5 bases). Per the germline V gene, CDR1 is MNHEY and CDR2 is SVGAGI. The length of the CDR3 is 14 residues. V was pared by 6 bases and J by 1 base, with 10 bases between. The CDR3 DNA follows: TGTGCCAGCAGGCTGACAGAGAGCAATCAGCCCCAGCATTTT. Amino acid sequence: CASRLTESNQPQHF.

The J gene is TRBJ2-1, the V gene TRBV15, with a possible D match to TRBD2 (6 bases). V was trimmed by 0 bases and J by 6 bases, leaving 15 bases between them. Germline CDR1 is LNHNV and CDR2 is YYDKDF (reference sequence). CDR3 length equals 16 residues. CDR3 loop: CATSRDGGASRNEQFF. The CDR3 region has the DNA TGTGCCACCAGCAGAGATGGAGGGGCTAGCCGCAATGAGCAGTTCTTC.